This TCR beta chain appears in the sequencing data of a study of T cells after yellow fever vaccination. This clonotype was picked up many times. V lost 2 bases to trimming and J lost 1 base; unmatched junction nucleotides: 11. Germline V gene data show CDR1 as MNHEY and CDR2 as SVGEGT. The CDR3 has 18 residues. Each CDR3 protein gets one entry after TCRdb re-called the 5' RACE reads with MiXCR. The repertoire includes a few hundred thousand distinct CDR3 sequences, approximately 6% of them detected once, and 14% to 15% sits in the top ten. The rearrangement joins TRBV6-2 or TRBV6-3 to TRBJ2-1; 7 bases are shared with TRBD2. The sequence was collected from a man aged 25-45 years who received the YFV17D yellow fever vaccine. The sequences come from PBMCs, collected 5 days after the yellow fever booster vaccination. Written as DNA, the CDR3 is TGTGCCAGCAGTTACGGGGGAGGAGGAGCGGGATCCTACAATGAGCAGTTCTTC. As protein: CASSYGGGGAGSYNEQFF.